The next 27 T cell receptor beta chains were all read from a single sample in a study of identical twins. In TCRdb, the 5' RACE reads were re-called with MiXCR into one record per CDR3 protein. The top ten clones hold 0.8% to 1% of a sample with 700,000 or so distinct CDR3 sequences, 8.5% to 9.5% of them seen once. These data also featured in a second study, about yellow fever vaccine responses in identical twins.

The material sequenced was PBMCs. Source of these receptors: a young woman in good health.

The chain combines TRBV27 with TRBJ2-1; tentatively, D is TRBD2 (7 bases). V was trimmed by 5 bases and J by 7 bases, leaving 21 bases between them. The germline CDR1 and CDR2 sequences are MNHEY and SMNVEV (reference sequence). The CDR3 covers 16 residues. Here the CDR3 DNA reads TGTGCCAGCAGTCCCAGGGGCGGGGGTGACGTTAATGAGCAGTTCTTC. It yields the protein CASSPRGGGDVNEQFF.

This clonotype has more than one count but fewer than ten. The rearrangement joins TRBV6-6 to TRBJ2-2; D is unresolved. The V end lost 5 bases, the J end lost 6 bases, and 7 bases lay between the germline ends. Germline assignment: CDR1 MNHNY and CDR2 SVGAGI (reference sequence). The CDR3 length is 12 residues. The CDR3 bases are TGTGCCAGCAGTAGAAGGTCCGGGGAGCTGTTTTTT. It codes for CASSRRSGELFF.

The CDR3 nucleotides are TGTGCCAGCAGCCATCTCGGGGCCGATGAGCAGTTCTTC. Its protein product is CASSHLGADEQFF. The V and J genes are TRBV4-2 and TRBJ2-1, with D perhaps given as TRBD1 or TRBD2 (5 bases each). CDR3 size: 13 residues. Germline V gives CDR1 LGHNA, CDR2 YNFKEQ. Trimming cost V 3 bases and J 8 bases, with 11 bases left between them.

CDR3 residues: CASSARQGVNEQYF. The DNA for the CDR3 is TGTGCCAGCAGCGCCCGACAGGGGGTGAATGAGCAGTACTTC. The chain is built from TRBV9 and TRBJ2-7, with TRBD1 identical over 9 bases. J lost 7 bases, V lost 3 bases, and 8 bases had no gene match. The CDR3 spans 14 residues. CDR1 is SGDLS and CDR2 is YYNGEE in the germline V gene.

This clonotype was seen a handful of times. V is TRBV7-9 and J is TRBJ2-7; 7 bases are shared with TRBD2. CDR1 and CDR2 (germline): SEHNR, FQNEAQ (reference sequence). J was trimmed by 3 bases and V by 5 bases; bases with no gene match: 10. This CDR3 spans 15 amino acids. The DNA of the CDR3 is TGTGCCAGCAGCCGGGAGGCTGGATCGCTCTACGAGCAGTACTTC. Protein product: CASSREAGSLYEQYF.

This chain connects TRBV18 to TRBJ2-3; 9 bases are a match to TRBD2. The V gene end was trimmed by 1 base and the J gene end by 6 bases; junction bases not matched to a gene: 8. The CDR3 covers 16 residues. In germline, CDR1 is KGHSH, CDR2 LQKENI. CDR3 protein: CASSPLPSGGTDTQYF. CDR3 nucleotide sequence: TGTGCCAGCTCACCACTGCCCAGCGGGGGGACGGATACGCAGTATTTT.

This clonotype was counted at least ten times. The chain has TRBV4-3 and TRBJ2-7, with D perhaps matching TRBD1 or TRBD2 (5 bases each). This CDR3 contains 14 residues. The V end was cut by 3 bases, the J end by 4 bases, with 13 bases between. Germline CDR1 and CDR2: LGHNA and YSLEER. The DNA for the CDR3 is TGCGCCAGCAGCCAGCAGAGGGGCGCTTACGAGCAGTACTTC. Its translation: CASSQQRGAYEQYF.

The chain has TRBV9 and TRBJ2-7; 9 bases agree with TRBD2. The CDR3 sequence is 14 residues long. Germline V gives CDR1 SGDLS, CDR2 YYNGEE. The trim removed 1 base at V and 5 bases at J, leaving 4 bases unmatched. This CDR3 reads CASSVSLAGNEQYF. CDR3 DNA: TGTGCCAGCAGCGTATCCCTAGCGGGGAACGAGCAGTACTTC.

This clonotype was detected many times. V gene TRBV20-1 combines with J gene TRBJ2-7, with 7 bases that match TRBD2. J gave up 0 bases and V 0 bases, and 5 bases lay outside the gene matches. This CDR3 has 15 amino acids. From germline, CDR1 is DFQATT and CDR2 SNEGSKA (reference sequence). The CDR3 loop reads CSARDLLALSYEQYF. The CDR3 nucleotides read TGCAGTGCTAGAGATCTACTAGCGCTCTCCTACGAGCAGTACTTC.

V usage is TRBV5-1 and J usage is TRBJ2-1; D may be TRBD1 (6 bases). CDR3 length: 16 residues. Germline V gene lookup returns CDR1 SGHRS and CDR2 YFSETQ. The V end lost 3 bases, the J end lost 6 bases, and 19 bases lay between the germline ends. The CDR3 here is CASSSIGQFLGNEQFF. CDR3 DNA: TGCGCCAGCAGCTCAATAGGACAGTTCCTCGGCAATGAGCAGTTCTTC.

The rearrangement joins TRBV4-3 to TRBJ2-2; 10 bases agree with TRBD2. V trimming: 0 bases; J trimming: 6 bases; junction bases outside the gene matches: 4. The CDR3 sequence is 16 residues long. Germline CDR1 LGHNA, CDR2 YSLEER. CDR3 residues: CASSQDHLAGAGELFF. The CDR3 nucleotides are TGCGCCAGCAGCCAAGATCACCTAGCGGGGGCCGGGGAGCTGTTTTTT.

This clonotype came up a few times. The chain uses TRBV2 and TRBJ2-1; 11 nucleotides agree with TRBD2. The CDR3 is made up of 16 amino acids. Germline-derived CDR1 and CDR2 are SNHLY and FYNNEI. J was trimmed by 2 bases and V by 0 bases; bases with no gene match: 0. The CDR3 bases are TGTGCCAGCAGTGAAGCGACTAGCGGGACCTACAATGAGCAGTTCTTC. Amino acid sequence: CASSEATSGTYNEQFF. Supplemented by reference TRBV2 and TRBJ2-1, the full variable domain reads EPEVTQTPSHQVTQMGQEVILRCVPISNHLYFYWYRQILGQKVEFLVSFYNNEISEKSEIFDDQFSVERPDGSNFTLKIRSTKLEDSAMYFCASSEATSGTYNEQFFGPGTRLTVL.

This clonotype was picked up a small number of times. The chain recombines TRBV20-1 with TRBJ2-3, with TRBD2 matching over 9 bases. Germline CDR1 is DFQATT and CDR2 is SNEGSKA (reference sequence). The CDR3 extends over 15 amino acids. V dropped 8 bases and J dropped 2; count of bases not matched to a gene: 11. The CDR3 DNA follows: TGCAGTCCGGACTTCACTAGCGGGCCCACAGATACGCAGTATTTT. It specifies CSPDFTSGPTDTQYF.

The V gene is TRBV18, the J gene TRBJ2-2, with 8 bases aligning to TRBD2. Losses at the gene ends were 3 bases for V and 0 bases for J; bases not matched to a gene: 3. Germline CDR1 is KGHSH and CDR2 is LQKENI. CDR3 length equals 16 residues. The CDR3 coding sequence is TGTGCCAGCTCACCCACTAGCGGACCGAACACCGGGGAGCTGTTTTTT. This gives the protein CASSPTSGPNTGELFF. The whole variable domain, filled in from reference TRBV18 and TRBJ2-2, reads NAGVMQNPRHLVRRRGQEARLRCSPMKGHSHVYWYRQLPEEGLKFMVYLQKENIIDESGMPKERFSAEFPKEGPSILRIQQVVRGDSAAYFCASSPTSGPNTGELFFGEGSRLTVL.

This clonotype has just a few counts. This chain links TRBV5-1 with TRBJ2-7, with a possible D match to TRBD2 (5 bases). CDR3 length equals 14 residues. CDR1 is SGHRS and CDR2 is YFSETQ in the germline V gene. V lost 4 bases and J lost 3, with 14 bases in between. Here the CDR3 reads CASSMLTGNYEQYF. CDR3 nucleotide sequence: TGCGCCAGCAGCATGCTGACCGGGAACTACGAGCAGTACTTC.

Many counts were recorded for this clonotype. The CDR3 loop reads CASSQVEGTQYF. The CDR3 region has the DNA TGTGCCAGCAGCCAGGTTGAAGGAACGCAGTATTTT. V and J are TRBV4-2 and TRBJ2-3; D unresolved. This CDR3 has 12 amino acids. V was pared by 3 bases and J by 9 bases, with 10 bases between. CDR1 and CDR2 from the germline V gene are LGHNA and YNFKEQ.

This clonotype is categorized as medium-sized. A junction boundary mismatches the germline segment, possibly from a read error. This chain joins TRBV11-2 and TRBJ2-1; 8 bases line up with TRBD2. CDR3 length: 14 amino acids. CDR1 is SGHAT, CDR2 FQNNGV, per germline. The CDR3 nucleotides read TGTGCCAGCACCTTAACTAGCGGTTACAATGAGCAGTTCTTC. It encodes CASTLTSGYNEQFF.

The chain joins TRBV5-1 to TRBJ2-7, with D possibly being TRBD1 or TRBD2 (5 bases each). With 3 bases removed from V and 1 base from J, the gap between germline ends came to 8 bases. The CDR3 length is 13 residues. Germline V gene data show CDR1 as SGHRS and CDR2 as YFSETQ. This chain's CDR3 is CASSSGRSYEQYF. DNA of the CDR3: TGCGCCAGCAGCTCGGGACGGTCCTACGAGCAGTACTTC.

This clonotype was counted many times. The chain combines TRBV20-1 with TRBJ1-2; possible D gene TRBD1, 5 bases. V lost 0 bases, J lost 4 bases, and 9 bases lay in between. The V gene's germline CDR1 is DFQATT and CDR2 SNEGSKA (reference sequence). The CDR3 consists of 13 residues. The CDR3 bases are TGCAGTGCTAGAGATGGTGGGACCTATGGCTACACCTTC. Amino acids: CSARDGGTYGYTF.

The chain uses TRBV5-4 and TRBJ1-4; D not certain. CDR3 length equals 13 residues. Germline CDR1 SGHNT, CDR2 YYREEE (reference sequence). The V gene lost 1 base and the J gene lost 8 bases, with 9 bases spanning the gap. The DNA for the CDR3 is TGTGCCAGCAGCTTGAGGCAAGAGGAAAAACTGTTTTTT. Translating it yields CASSLRQEEKLFF.

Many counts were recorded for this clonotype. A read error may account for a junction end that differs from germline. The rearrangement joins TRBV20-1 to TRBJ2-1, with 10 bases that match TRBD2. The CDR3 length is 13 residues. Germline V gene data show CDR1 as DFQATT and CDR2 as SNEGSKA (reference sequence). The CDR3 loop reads CSPSSGGRDEQFF. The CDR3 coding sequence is TGCAGTCCTAGTAGCGGGGGGCGGGATGAGCAGTTCTTC.

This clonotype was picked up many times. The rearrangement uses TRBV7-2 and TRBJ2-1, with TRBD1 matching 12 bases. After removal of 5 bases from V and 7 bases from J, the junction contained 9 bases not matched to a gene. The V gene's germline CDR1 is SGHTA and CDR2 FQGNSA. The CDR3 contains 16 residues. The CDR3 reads CASSTPGQGAVNEQFF. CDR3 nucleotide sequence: TGTGCCAGCAGCACACCGGGACAGGGGGCCGTAAATGAGCAGTTCTTC.

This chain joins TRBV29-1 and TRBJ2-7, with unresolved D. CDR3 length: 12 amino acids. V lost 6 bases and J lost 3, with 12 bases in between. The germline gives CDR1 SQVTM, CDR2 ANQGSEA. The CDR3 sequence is CSVGWANYEQYF. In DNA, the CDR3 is TGCAGCGTGGGCTGGGCGAACTACGAGCAGTACTTC.

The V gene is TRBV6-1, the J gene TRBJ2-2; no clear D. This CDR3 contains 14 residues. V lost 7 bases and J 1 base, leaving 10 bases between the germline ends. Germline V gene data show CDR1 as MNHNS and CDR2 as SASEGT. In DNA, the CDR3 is TGTGCCAGCAAAGGGTGGTTGAACACCGGGGAGCTGTTTTTT. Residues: CASKGWLNTGELFF.

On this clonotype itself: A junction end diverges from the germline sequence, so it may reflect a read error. The CDR3 loop is CASSLDLAGAPPAGELFF. Here the CDR3 DNA reads TGTGCTAGCAGCTTAGATCTAGCGGGAGCCCCCCCCGCCGGGGAGCTGTTTTTT. V usage is TRBV7-7 and J usage is TRBJ2-2, with 10 bases identical to TRBD2. The V gene's germline CDR1 is SSHAT and CDR2 FNYEAQ (reference sequence). The CDR3 sequence is 18 residues long.

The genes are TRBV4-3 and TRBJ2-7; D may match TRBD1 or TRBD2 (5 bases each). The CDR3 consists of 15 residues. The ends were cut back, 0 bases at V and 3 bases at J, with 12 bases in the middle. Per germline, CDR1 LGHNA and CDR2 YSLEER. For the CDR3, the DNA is TGCGCCAGCAGCCAAGACGGGCAGGGAGACTACGAGCAGTACTTC. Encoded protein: CASSQDGQGDYEQYF.

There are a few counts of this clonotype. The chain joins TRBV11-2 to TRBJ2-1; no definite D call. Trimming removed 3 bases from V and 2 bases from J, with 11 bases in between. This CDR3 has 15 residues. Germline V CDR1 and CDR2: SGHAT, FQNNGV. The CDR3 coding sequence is TGTGCCAGCAGCTTGACCATCGGACCCTACAATGAGCAGTTCTTC. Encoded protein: CASSLTIGPYNEQFF.